This is a list of T cell receptor beta chains from one sample in a study of blood T cells in healthy people across ages. TCRdb passed the 5' RACE reads through MiXCR, listing each CDR3 protein once. The table lists 1.5 million to 2 million distinct CDR3 sequences, about 35% of them singletons. Sequenced: blood. The receptors were gathered from a woman in her twenties or thirties in good health. CDR3s include the opening cysteine and the closing phenylalanine or tryptophan. Each record gives: D gene, J gene, clone size, V gene, CDR3 protein, CDR3 DNA. A D gene is named only where the DNA matches it firmly. Clone size, where shown, is once, few, many, or a class for clones that have expanded.

TRBD2 TRBJ2-7 many TRBV29-1 CSVPSGSSSEQYF TGCAGCGTGCCCAGCGGGAGTAGTAGCGAGCAGTACTTC
. TRBJ1-2 . TRBV7-2 CASSPKGAGLISGYTF TGTGCCAGCAGCCCTAAAGGGGCAGGGTTAATATCTGGCTACACCTTC
TRBD2 TRBJ2-1 . TRBV7-6 CASSSSGGVLAGDNEQFF TGTGCCAGCAGCTCCTCGGGGGGAGTGCTAGCGGGAGACAATGAGCAGTTCTTC
. TRBJ2-5 . TRBV5-1 CASSLGWGLGETQYF TGCGCCAGCAGCTTGGGATGGGGTTTGGGAGAGACCCAGTACTTC
TRBD1 TRBJ1-4 . TRBV9 CASSDTGGNEKLFF TGTGCCAGCAGCGATACAGGGGGCAATGAAAAACTGTTTTTT
TRBD1 TRBJ2-6 . TRBV12-3/TRBV12-4 CASSITGTGGSGANVLTF TGTGCCAGCAGTATAACCGGGACAGGGGGCTCTGGGGCCAACGTCCTGACTTTC
. TRBJ2-7 few TRBV7-6 CASSPGRDGFEQYF TGTGCCAGCAGCCCGGGGCGGGACGGGTTCGAGCAGTACTTC
. TRBJ2-3 . TRBV20-1 CSARALVGDTQYF TGCAGTGCTAGAGCCCTGGTCGGAGATACGCAGTATTTT
TRBD2 TRBJ2-7 . TRBV20-1 CSARAGLAGGEQYF TGCAGTGCTAGGGCCGGACTAGCGGGAGGGGAGCAGTACTTC
. TRBJ2-7 . TRBV27 CASSFQGRSYEQYF TGTGCCAGCAGTTTCCAGGGACGGAGTTACGAGCAGTACTTC
. TRBJ2-1 . TRBV7-3 CASSLDQVNEQFF TGTGCCAGCAGCTTAGACCAGGTGAATGAGCAGTTCTTC
. TRBJ2-7 few TRBV4-2 CASSRERLGEQYF TGTGCCAGCAGCCGAGAAAGGCTAGGCGAGCAGTACTTC
. TRBJ2-3 many TRBV7-2 CASSLARLGGTDTQYF TGTGCCAGCAGCTTAGCACGACTGGGAGGCACAGATACGCAGTATTTT
TRBD1 TRBJ2-7 few TRBV6-1 CASRRQGGTYEQYF TGTGCCAGCAGGAGACAGGGGGGCACCTACGAGCAGTACTTC
TRBD2 TRBJ2-5 . TRBV4-2 CASSQVGGSGGETQYF TGTGCCAGCAGCCAAGTTGGAGGGAGCGGGGGAGAGACCCAGTACTTC
TRBD2 TRBJ2-7 few TRBV2 CASGGESYEQYF TGTGCCAGTGGGGGGGAGTCCTACGAGCAGTACTTC
TRBD2 TRBJ2-7 . TRBV27 CASSPSLLLGGRSSYEQYF TGTGCCAGCAGTCCCTCTCTCCTTCTAGGCGGGAGGAGCTCCTACGAGCAGTACTTC
TRBD1 TRBJ1-2 . TRBV4-1 CASSHGQGDYGYTF TGCGCCAGCAGCCACGGACAGGGCGACTATGGCTACACCTTC
. TRBJ2-5 . TRBV3-1 CASSPLVGGPETQYF TGTGCCAGCAGCCCACTTGTGGGGGGTCCAGAGACCCAGTACTTC
. TRBJ2-7 many TRBV29-1 CSVEDSDSLAYEQYF TGCAGCGTTGAAGATTCGGACAGTCTGGCCTACGAGCAGTACTTC
TRBD2 TRBJ2-7 . TRBV4-1 CASSQTSVGSYEQYF TGCGCCAGCAGCCAGACTAGCGTAGGTTCCTACGAGCAGTACTTC
. TRBJ2-5 many TRBV12-3/TRBV12-4 CASSLDSIGETQYF TGTGCCAGCAGTTTGGACAGCATAGGGGAGACCCAGTACTTC
TRBD2 TRBJ2-1 few TRBV7-6 CASSLGLAGGPGEEQFF TGTGCCAGCAGCCTCGGACTAGCGGGGGGGCCTGGGGAGGAGCAGTTCTTC
. TRBJ2-5 . TRBV6-1 CASAWDGTGTQYF TGTGCCAGCGCGTGGGACGGTACGGGGACCCAGTACTTC
. TRBJ2-6 few TRBV28 CASSLSLRGRLSGANVLTF TGTGCCAGCAGTTTATCCCTCAGGGGCCGCCTCTCTGGGGCCAACGTCCTGACTTTC
. TRBJ1-1 . TRBV20-1 CSAREGGAQRTEAFF TGCAGTGCTAGAGAAGGGGGGGCGCAAAGAACTGAAGCTTTCTTT
TRBD1 TRBJ2-5 . TRBV5-1 CTSGLTGNQETQYF TGCACCAGCGGATTGACAGGGAACCAAGAGACCCAGTACTTC
TRBD2 TRBJ2-3 many TRBV5-1 CASSPTSGGSTDTQYF TGTGCCAGCAGCCCTACTAGCGGGGGGAGCACAGATACGCAGTATTTT
. TRBJ1-1 . TRBV27 CASILNPGHPEAFF TGTGCCAGCATATTAAACCCGGGCCACCCCGAAGCTTTCTTT
. TRBJ2-7 . TRBV20-1 CSARPFNYYEQYF TGCAGTGCTAGACCCTTTAATTACTACGAGCAGTACTTC
. TRBJ1-5 few TRBV7-2 CASSPSFESYQPQHF TGTGCCAGCAGCCCAAGTTTTGAGAGCTATCAGCCCCAGCATTTT
. TRBJ1-1 few TRBV5-1 CASSLEGGSLRNTEAFF TGCGCCAGCAGCTTGGAGGGAGGGTCTTTGAGGAACACTGAAGCTTTCTTT
TRBD1 TRBJ2-3 . TRBV5-1 CASSRSGQGTDAQYF TGCGCCAGCAGCAGGTCGGGACAGGGAACAGATGCGCAGTATTTT
. TRBJ2-3 . TRBV18 CASSIHGGSDTQYF TGTGCCAGCTCAATCCATGGGGGTTCAGATACGCAGTATTTT
. TRBJ2-5 few TRBV3-1 CASSRDWGVTQYF TGTGCCAGCAGCCGAGATTGGGGAGTGACCCAGTACTTC
TRBD2 TRBJ2-5 few TRBV20-1 CSALAGDRKTQYF TGCAGTGCCCTAGCGGGAGATCGCAAGACCCAGTACTTC
. TRBJ2-1 few TRBV7-3 CASSPAFKGLDEQFF TGTGCCAGCAGCCCGGCTTTCAAAGGTTTGGATGAGCAGTTCTTC
. TRBJ2-4 . TRBV20-1 CSARVGVAKNIQYF TGCAGTGCTAGAGTTGGGGTAGCCAAAAACATTCAGTACTTC
. TRBJ2-1 . TRBV2 CASLALGYNEQFF TGTGCCAGCCTTGCCCTGGGCTACAATGAGCAGTTCTTC
. TRBJ1-1 . TRBV20-1 CSVRVLGYTEAFF TGCAGTGTTAGAGTGTTGGGGTACACTGAAGCTTTCTTT
. TRBJ1-2 . TRBV20-1 CRGVGYTF TGCAGGGGAGTTGGCTACACCTTC
TRBD1 TRBJ2-6 . TRBV5-1 CASSFGTGNSGANVLTF TGCGCCAGCAGCTTCGGGACAGGGAACTCTGGGGCCAACGTCCTGACTTTC
TRBD1 TRBJ1-4 . TRBV9 CASSRPAGTGTNEKLFF TGTGCCAGCAGTCGACCTGCCGGGACAGGGACTAATGAAAAACTGTTTTTT
TRBD2 TRBJ2-1 . TRBV7-3 CASRRTSGSGEQFF TGTGCCAGCAGGAGGACTAGCGGGAGCGGGGAGCAGTTCTTC
TRBD1 TRBJ1-1 . TRBV11-3 CASSSDLIGQEYEAFF TGTGCCAGCAGCTCCGATCTAATAGGACAGGAATACGAAGCTTTCTTT
TRBD2 TRBJ2-7 few TRBV7-8 CASSYTGTSGSVEQYF TGTGCCAGCAGCTACACCGGGACTAGCGGGAGTGTCGAGCAGTACTTC
. TRBJ2-1 many TRBV12-3/TRBV12-4 CASSLAWVSSYNEQFF TGTGCCAGCAGTTTAGCGTGGGTAAGCTCCTACAATGAGCAGTTCTTC
. TRBJ2-1 . TRBV12-3/TRBV12-4 CACSFDGTQGSYNEQFF TGTGCCTGCAGTTTTGACGGGACGCAAGGCTCCTACAATGAGCAGTTCTTC
. TRBJ2-7 few TRBV6-5 CASSPRRRAGIYEQYF TGTGCCAGCAGCCCGAGAAGGAGAGCGGGCATTTACGAGCAGTACTTC
. TRBJ2-3 . TRBV5-1 CASSKDQITDTQYF TGCGCCAGCAGCAAGGACCAAATCACAGATACGCAGTATTTT
TRBD2 TRBJ2-1 . TRBV4-1 CASGQGTRGEQFF TGCGCCAGCGGCCAAGGGACTAGAGGGGAGCAGTTCTTC
. TRBJ2-3 few TRBV5-1 CASSLERITDTQYF TGCGCCAGCAGCTTGGAGAGGATCACAGATACGCAGTATTTT
TRBD1 TRBJ2-6 . TRBV5-6 CASSGPGQGVAGANVLTF TGTGCCAGCAGCGGGCCGGGACAGGGCGTTGCTGGGGCCAACGTCCTGACTTTC
. TRBJ2-6 . TRBV30 CASGRISGANVLTF TGTGCCTCGGGACGGATTTCTGGGGCCAACGTCCTGACTTTC